A single sample is the source of the 9 T cell receptor beta chains below, sequenced in a study of PD-L1 blockade in urothelial cancer. The protocol was immunoSEQ multiplex PCR, while the TCRdb copy is restricted to in-frame clones and leaves out a portion. This sample has 65,000 to 90,000 clones, with over 80% found just once. Time point in this sample: pretreatment peripheral blood. Sequencing used PBMCs, obtained around atezolizumab (anti-PD-L1) treatment. The receptors stem from a woman between 65 and 79 years old with urothelial cancer.

The rearrangement links TRBV7-9 to TRBJ2-5; a possible D gene is TRBD1 (6 bases). Germline CDR1 reads SEHNR; CDR2 reads FQNEAQ (reference sequence). CDR3 length equals 15 residues. Deletions cut 6 bases from V and 2 bases from J, with 16 bases between. The CDR3: CASSPLLDRQETQYF. The CDR3 region has the DNA TGTGCCAGCAGTCCCCTCTTGGACAGACAAGAGACCCAGTACTTC. The complete variable domain, with remaining parts taken from reference TRBV7-9 and TRBJ2-5, reads DTGVSQNPRHKITKRGQNVTFRCDPISEHNRLYWYRQTLGQGPEFLTYFQNEAQLEKSRLLSDRFSAERPKGSFSTLEIQRTEQGDSAMYLCASSPLLDRQETQYFGPGTRLLVL.

The gene calls are TRBV7-6 and TRBJ2-3; 10 bases are a match to TRBD2. The CDR3 sequence is 16 residues long. Germline CDR1 and CDR2: SGHVS and FNYEAQ. The V segment lost 5 bases and the J segment 2 bases; nucleotides outside the gene matches: 7. For the CDR3, the DNA is TGTGCCAGCAGCCCGCGGACTAGCGGACCCACAGATACGCAGTATTTT. As protein: CASSPRTSGPTDTQYF.

The rearrangement uses TRBV5-1 and TRBJ1-1; D is uncertain. Germline CDR1 is SGHRS and CDR2 is YFSETQ. The CDR3 contains 13 residues. With 2 bases removed from V and 1 base from J, the gap between germline ends came to 6 bases. CDR3: CASSLLQNTEAFF. DNA for the CDR3: TGCGCCAGCAGCTTATTACAGAACACTGAAGCTTTCTTT.

The chain combines TRBV7-9 with TRBJ2-3; 7 bases align to TRBD1. Per germline, CDR1 SEHNR and CDR2 FQNEAQ (reference sequence). Trimming removed 5 bases from V and 3 bases from J; junction bases left unmatched: 8. CDR3 length equals 15 residues. The CDR3 nucleotides are TGTGCCAGCAGCGGGACCGGGACAGTGACAGATACGCAGTATTTT. Its protein product is CASSGTGTVTDTQYF.

The chain is built from TRBV7-2 and TRBJ2-1; TRBD1 agrees at 10 bases. Germline lookup yields CDR1 SGHTA and CDR2 FQGNSA. The trim removed 5 bases at V and 8 bases at J, leaving 9 bases unmatched. CDR3 length: 15 residues. In DNA form, the CDR3 reads TGTGCCAGCAGCCGCTCCGGGACAGGGGTCGATGAGCAGTTCTTC. Protein sequence: CASSRSGTGVDEQFF.

V and J are TRBV5-4 and TRBJ1-1, with 8 bases that match TRBD1. Germline-derived CDR1 and CDR2 are SGHNT and YYREEE (reference sequence). This CDR3 has 15 amino acids. J was trimmed by 5 bases and V by 0 bases; bases with no gene match: 6. CDR3 coding DNA: TGTGCCAGCAGCTTGGCTCAGGGGGCTAGGACTGAAGCTTTCTTT. Translating gives CASSLAQGARTEAFF. Based on the CDR3 plus reference TRBV5-4 and TRBJ1-1, the full variable domain is ETGVTQSPTHLIKTRGQQVTLRCSSQSGHNTVSWYQQALGQGPQFIFQYYREEENGRGNFPPRFSGLQFPNYSSELNVNALELDDSALYLCASSLAQGARTEAFFGQGTRLTVV.

V is TRBV11-3 and J is TRBJ2-3; a possible D gene is TRBD2 (5 bases). The CDR3 is 15 residues long. Trimming shortened V by 5 bases and J by 4 bases, and 16 bases separated the two germline ends. Germline V lookup: CDR1 SGHNT, CDR2 YENEEA. CDR3: CASSRGRSRSDTQYF. DNA of the CDR3: TGTGCCAGCAGCCGCGGGCGTAGTCGGTCAGATACGCAGTATTTT.

The chain recombines TRBV30 with TRBJ2-7, with D maybe TRBD1 (5 bases). Per the germline V gene, CDR1 is GTSNPN and CDR2 is SVGIG (reference sequence). CDR3 length: 13 amino acids. With 0 bases removed from V and 6 bases from J, the gap between germline ends came to 12 bases. The CDR3 DNA reads as TGTGCCTGGAGTGTGCACAGGTCGAGCGAGCAGTACTTC. Amino acid sequence: CAWSVHRSSEQYF.

This sequence joins TRBV10-3 and TRBJ1-4, with D possibly matching TRBD1 (5 bases). The germline gives CDR1 ENHRY, CDR2 SYGVKD. The germline V and J ends were trimmed by 9 bases and 0 bases, with 17 bases remaining between them. The CDR3 sequence is 16 residues long. This chain's CDR3 is CAIAAGGRATNEKLFF. The DNA of the CDR3 is TGTGCCATTGCTGCGGGGGGAAGGGCAACTAATGAAAAACTGTTTTTT.